Each of the 12 T cell receptor beta chains below was sequenced from the same sample in a study of Graves' ophthalmopathy and Graves' hyperthyroidism. Amplification of TCR beta CDR3 regions used RNA transcripts. RT-PCR in the first round used HTBI primers; a second-round multiplex PCR followed. TCRdb re-analysed the multiplex PCR reads in MiXCR, keeping a single row per CDR3 protein. The sample consists of 200,000 to 300,000 distinct CDR3 sequences, around 42% of them appearing once. The sample taken for sequencing was peripheral blood. The source of these receptors is an adult man with Graves' ophthalmopathy.

The CDR3 loop is CASSQEGGTRTYEQYF. The CDR3 DNA sequence: TGCGCCAGCAGCCAAGAGGGAGGGACGAGAACCTACGAGCAGTACTTC. This rearrangement joins TRBV4-1 to TRBJ2-7, with 7 bases aligning to TRBD2. The trim removed 0 bases at V and 2 bases at J, leaving 7 bases unmatched. CDR3 length: 16 residues. Germline assignment: CDR1 MGHRA and CDR2 YSYEKL.

The CDR3 bases are TGTGCCAGCAGCCCCGGGACAGGTCAAGTGGCCCACGAGCAGTACTTC. Its translation is CASSPGTGQVAHEQYF. This chain connects TRBV6-6 to TRBJ2-7; 8 bases line up with TRBD1. Germline CDR1 MNHNY, CDR2 SVGAGI (reference sequence). This CDR3 contains 16 residues. V shed 6 bases and J 5 bases; nucleotides not matched to a gene: 15.

This chain connects TRBV10-3 to TRBJ1-4, with TRBD1 matching 10 bases. Trimming removed 0 bases from V and 8 bases from J; junction bases left unmatched: 6. The CDR3 contains 16 residues. CDR1 and CDR2 (germline): ENHRY, SYGVKD. This CDR3 is CAISESRGTGDEKLFF. CDR3 sequence (DNA): TGTGCCATCAGTGAGTCTCGCGGGACAGGGGACGAAAAACTGTTTTTT.

Of note for this clonotype: At one boundary the junction diverges from the germline segment, which might be a read error. V is TRBV10-3 and J is TRBJ1-5; 9 nucleotides line up with TRBD1. CDR1 and CDR2 from the germline V gene are ENHRY and SYGVKD. The CDR3 consists of 15 residues. CDR3 residues: CASSYNRGPNQPQHF. The CDR3 DNA reads TGTGCCAGCAGTTACAACAGGGGGCCAAATCAGCCCCAGCATTTT.

The chain combines TRBV7-2 with TRBJ1-1; D remains unclear. CDR3 size: 14 residues. Between the trimmed V and J ends, which lost 5 bases and 1 base, there was a span of 11 bases. Germline V gene data show CDR1 as SGHTA and CDR2 as FQGNSA. The CDR3 sequence: CASSATISNTEAFF. As DNA, the CDR3 is TGTGCCAGCAGCGCGACAATTTCGAACACTGAAGCTTTCTTT.

The chain carries TRBV5-5 and TRBJ2-7, with D possibly being TRBD1 (6 bases). Trimming left V 7 bases short and J 3 bases short, with 14 bases between. The germline V gene has CDR1 SGHKS and CDR2 YYEKEE (reference sequence). The CDR3 runs to 13 residues. Here the CDR3 DNA reads TGTGCCAGCGACCCAGGGGTACGCTACGAGCAGTACTTC. Translating gives CASDPGVRYEQYF.

The chain combines TRBV5-4 with TRBJ2-3; 8 positions match TRBD2. Germline CDR1 and CDR2: SGHNT and YYREEE (reference sequence). Losses at the gene ends were 4 bases for V and 0 bases for J; bases not matched to a gene: 7. The CDR3 is 16 amino acids. CDR3 bases: TGTGCCAGCAGCCCGAAGCGGGAGTTAAGCACAGATACGCAGTATTTT. Residues: CASSPKRELSTDTQYF.

This clonotype was seen more than once but under ten times. The rearrangement links TRBV7-2 to TRBJ1-1; maybe TRBD1 (6 bases). Deletions cut 5 bases from V and 1 base from J, with 14 bases between. Germline CDR1 reads SGHTA; CDR2 reads FQGNSA. The CDR3 has 15 amino acids. The CDR3 nucleotides are TGTGCCAGCAGCCCCTCCGGGGGCACGAACACTGAAGCTTTCTTT. Its translation is CASSPSGGTNTEAFF.

In regard to this clonotype: This CDR3 is missing its conserved last phenylalanine or tryptophan, likely due to a read error. The chain links TRBV2 to TRBJ1-1; TRBD1 matches at 8 bases. V gave up 8 bases and J gave up 6 bases; unmatched junction bases: 5. The CDR3 is 12 residues long. Germline-derived CDR1 and CDR2 are SNHLY and FYNNEI. In nucleotides, the CDR3 is TGTGCCAGCGGGAGACAGGGGTCTGAAGCTTTCTTG. This encodes CASGRQGSEAFL.

The rearrangement uses TRBV7-9 and TRBJ2-2; TRBD1 aligns across 9 bases. The CDR3 length is 15 residues. Germline CDR1 reads SEHNR; CDR2 reads FQNEAQ (reference sequence). V dropped 0 bases and J dropped 4; count of bases not matched to a gene: 0. CDR3 sequence reads: CASSLADRGTGELFF. CDR3 DNA: TGTGCCAGCAGCTTAGCGGACAGGGGCACCGGGGAGCTGTTTTTT.

V and J are TRBV7-2 and TRBJ1-2, with D unresolved. The CDR3 extends over 13 amino acids. The V end was cut by 0 bases, the J end by 6 bases, with 8 bases between. The germline CDR1 and CDR2 sequences are SGHTA and FQGNSA. CDR3 sequence: CASSLAGLDGYTF. DNA of the CDR3: TGTGCCAGCAGCTTAGCGGGCTTGGATGGCTACACCTTC.

The chain couples TRBV7-3 to TRBJ2-5; 8 bases map to TRBD1. Germline CDR1 reads SGHTA; CDR2 reads FQGTGA. Trimming cost V 4 bases and J 2 bases; bases outside gene matches: 6. The length of the CDR3 is 15 residues. CDR3 bases: TGTGCCAGCAGCTACGGGACAGGAAAACAAGAGACCCAGTACTTC. This encodes CASSYGTGKQETQYF.